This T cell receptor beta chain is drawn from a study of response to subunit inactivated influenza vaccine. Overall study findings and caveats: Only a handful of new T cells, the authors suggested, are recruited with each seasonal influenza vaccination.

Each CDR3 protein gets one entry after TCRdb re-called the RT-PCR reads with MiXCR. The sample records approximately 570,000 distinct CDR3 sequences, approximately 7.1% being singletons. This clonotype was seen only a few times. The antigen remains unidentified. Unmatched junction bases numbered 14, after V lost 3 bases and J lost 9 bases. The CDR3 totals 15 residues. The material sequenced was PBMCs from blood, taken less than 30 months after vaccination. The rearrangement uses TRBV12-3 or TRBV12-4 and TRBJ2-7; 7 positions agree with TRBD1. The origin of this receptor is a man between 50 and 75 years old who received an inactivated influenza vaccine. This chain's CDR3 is CASSLGHKDRDGQYF. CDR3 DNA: TGTGCCAGCAGTTTGGGGCATAAAGACAGGGACGGGCAGTACTTC.